The T cell receptor (beta chain) described here comes from a study of blood T cell repertoires in COVID-19. V was shortened by 2 bases and J by 1 base, with 6 bases between the two germline ends. This CDR3 comprises 14 residues. CDR1 and CDR2 from the germline V gene are KGHSH and LQKENI. This clone was detected once. Recruitment covered 25 or so US areas and drew participants whose ages spanned roughly 18 to 89 years. The study assigned cohorts using participant-reported clinical history. Cohort 3 donors counted as recovered after two negative PCRs, clearance, or resolved symptoms. Methods used by the authors: The assay estimated nucleated cells by amplifying reference gene primers. Clones were sequenced by immunoSEQ multiplex PCR, and TCRdb holds only the in-frame ones, with some missing. The V and J calls and clone size are taken from that table; D and trimming were inferred from the DNA. The sample contains approximately 320,000 clones, more than 75% of which appear only once.

J is TRBJ1-3 and V is TRBV18; D uncertain. The sequencing input was PBMCs or T cells enriched from blood (not recorded which). This receptor was taken from a man in his 60s who had recovered from COVID-19. The CDR3, as DNA: TGTGCCAGCTCACCAAAGACTTCTGGAAACACCATATATTTT. It translates to CASSPKTSGNTIYF.